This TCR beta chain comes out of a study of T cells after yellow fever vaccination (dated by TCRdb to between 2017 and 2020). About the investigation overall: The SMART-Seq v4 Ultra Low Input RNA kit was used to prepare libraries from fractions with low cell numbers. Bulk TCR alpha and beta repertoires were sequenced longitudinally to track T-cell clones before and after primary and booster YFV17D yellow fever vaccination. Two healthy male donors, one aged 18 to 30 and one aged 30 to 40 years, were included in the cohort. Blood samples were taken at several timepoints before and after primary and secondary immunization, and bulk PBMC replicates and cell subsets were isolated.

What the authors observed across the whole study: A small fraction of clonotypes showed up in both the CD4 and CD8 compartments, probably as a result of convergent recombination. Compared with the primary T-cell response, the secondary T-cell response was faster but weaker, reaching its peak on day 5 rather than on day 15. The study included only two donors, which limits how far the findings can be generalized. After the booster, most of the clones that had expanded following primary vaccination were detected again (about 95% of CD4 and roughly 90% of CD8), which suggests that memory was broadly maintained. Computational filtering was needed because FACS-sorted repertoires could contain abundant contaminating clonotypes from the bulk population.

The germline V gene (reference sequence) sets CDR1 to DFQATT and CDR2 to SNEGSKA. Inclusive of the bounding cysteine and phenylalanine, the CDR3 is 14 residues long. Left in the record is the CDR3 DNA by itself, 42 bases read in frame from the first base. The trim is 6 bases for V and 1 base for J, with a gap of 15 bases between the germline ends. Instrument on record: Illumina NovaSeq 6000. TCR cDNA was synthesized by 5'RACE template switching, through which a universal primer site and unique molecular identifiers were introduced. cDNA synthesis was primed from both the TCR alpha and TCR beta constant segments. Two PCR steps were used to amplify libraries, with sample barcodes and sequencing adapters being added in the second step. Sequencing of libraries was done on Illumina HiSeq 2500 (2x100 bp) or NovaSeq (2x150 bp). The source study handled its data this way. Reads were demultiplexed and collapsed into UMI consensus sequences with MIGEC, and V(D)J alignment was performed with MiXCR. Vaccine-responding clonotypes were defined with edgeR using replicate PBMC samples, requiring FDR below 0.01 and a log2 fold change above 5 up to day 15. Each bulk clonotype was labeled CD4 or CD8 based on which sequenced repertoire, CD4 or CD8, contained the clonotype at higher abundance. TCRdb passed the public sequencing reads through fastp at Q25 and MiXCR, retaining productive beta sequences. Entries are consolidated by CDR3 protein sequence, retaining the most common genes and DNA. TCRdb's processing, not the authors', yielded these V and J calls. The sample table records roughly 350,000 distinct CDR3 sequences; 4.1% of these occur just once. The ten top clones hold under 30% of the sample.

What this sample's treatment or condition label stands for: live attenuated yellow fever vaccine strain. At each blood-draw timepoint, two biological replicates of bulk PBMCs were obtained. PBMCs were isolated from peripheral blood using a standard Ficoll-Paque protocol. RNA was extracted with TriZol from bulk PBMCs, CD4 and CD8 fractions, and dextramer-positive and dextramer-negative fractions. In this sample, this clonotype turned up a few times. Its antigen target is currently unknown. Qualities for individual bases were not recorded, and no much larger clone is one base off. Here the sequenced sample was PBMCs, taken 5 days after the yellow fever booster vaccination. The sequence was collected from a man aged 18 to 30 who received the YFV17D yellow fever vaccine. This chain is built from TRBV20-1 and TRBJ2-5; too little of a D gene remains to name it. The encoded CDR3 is CSAVKQRSQETQYF. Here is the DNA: TGCAGTGCGGTTAAACAAAGGTCCCAAGAGACCCAGTACTTC.